A single sample is the source of the 10 T cell receptor beta chains below, sequenced in a study of spatial heterogeneity in lung cancer. Time point here: sample taken at primary tumor resection. TCRdb recomputed calls from the 5' RACE reads with MiXCR, one row per CDR3 protein. Of 40,000 to 50,000 distinct CDR3 sequences listed, 12% to 15% are singletons. The material sequenced was PBMCs, taken at surgery. Source of these receptors: a male donor with early-stage non-small cell lung cancer.

The DNA for the CDR3 is TGTGCCAGCAGGGAGGGGACAGCTTCTACGGGGCAGTACTTC. Translation: CASREGTASTGQYF. The chain has TRBV6-1 and TRBJ2-7; weak D call: TRBD1 (7 bases). Trimming cost V 6 bases and J 9 bases, with 21 bases left between them. Germline CDR1 and CDR2: MNHNS and SASEGT. The CDR3 contains 14 residues.

The chain recombines TRBV4-1 with TRBJ1-2; D possibly corresponds to TRBD1 (6 bases). Trimming left V 7 bases short and J 3 bases short, with 12 bases between. The CDR3 is made up of 13 amino acids. Germline V CDR1 and CDR2: MGHRA, YSYEKL. The DNA for the CDR3 is TGCGCCAGCACCGAGAACAGGGACTATGGCTACACCTTC. It is translated as CASTENRDYGYTF.

The table lists this clonotype with a few counts. The chain employs TRBV10-3 and TRBJ2-5; D possibly corresponds to TRBD2 (6 bases). The CDR3 runs 15 residues. The germline V and J ends were trimmed by 3 bases and 5 bases, with 16 bases remaining between them. Germline V gives CDR1 ENHRY, CDR2 SYGVKD. As DNA, the CDR3 is TGTGCCATCAGTGATCTAGATGGGGAGGAGGAGACCCAGTACTTC. This codes for CAISDLDGEEETQYF.

The chain joins TRBV6-1 to TRBJ1-1; TRBD1 agrees at 7 bases. The germline V gene encodes CDR1 MNHNS and CDR2 SASEGT. The CDR3 runs to 14 residues. The V and J ends lost 0 bases and 6 bases, in that order; junction bases with no gene match: 4. The CDR3 nucleotides are TGTGCCAGCAGTGAAGCGGGACAGAAAGCTGAAGCTTTCTTT. Protein sequence: CASSEAGQKAEAFF.

The table lists this clonotype with a few counts. The chain combines TRBV20-1 with TRBJ1-5; D is possibly TRBD1 (5 bases). Germline lookup yields CDR1 DFQATT and CDR2 SNEGSKA (reference sequence). V dropped 5 bases and J dropped 3 bases, with 17 bases sitting between them. There are 15 residues in the CDR3. The CDR3 DNA sequence: TGCAGTGCTGGTGACAGCAGGCTTTTCAATCAGCCCCAGCATTTT. Its translation is CSAGDSRLFNQPQHF.

This clonotype showed up many times. V gene TRBV7-8 combines with J gene TRBJ2-3, with D uncertain. Germline V lookup: CDR1 SGHVS, CDR2 FQNEAQ. The ends were cut back, 5 bases at V and 10 bases at J, with 16 bases in the middle. This CDR3 has 13 residues. The CDR3 sequence: CASSLGARLPQYF. CDR3 nucleotides: TGTGCCAGCAGCCTCGGAGCCCGTCTTCCGCAGTATTTT.

CDR3 nucleotides: TGTGCCAGCAGCTCAGGGCCGCGGAGGGAAAAACTGTTTTTT. Translating it yields CASSSGPRREKLFF. This rearrangement joins TRBV7-2 to TRBJ1-4; D is perhaps TRBD1 (5 bases). Germline CDR1 and CDR2: SGHTA and FQGNSA. The CDR3 extends over 14 amino acids. Trimming pared 4 bases from V and 8 bases from J, leaving 14 bases between. Filled out from reference TRBV7-2 and TRBJ1-4, the complete variable domain reads GAGVSQSPSNKVTEKGKDVELRCDPISGHTALYWYRQSLGQGLEFLIYFQGNSAPDKSGLPSDRFSAERTGGSVSTLTIQRTQQEDSAVYLCASSSGPRREKLFFGSGTQLSVL.

This clonotype was observed at least ten times. This chain uses TRBV15 with TRBJ2-4; D tentatively reads TRBD1 or TRBD2 (5 bases each). V lost 0 bases, J lost 5 bases, and 23 bases lay in between. CDR3 length equals 19 residues. Germline assignment: CDR1 LNHNV and CDR2 YYDKDF (reference sequence). CDR3 loop: CATSREGVGYAMPQNIQYF. For the CDR3, the DNA is TGTGCCACCAGCAGAGAGGGGGTGGGGTACGCAATGCCCCAAAACATTCAGTACTTC.

In this sample, this clonotype turned up once. CDR3 loop: CASSPPGSSHEQYF. The CDR3 nucleotides read TGTGCCAGCTCACCACCGGGGAGTTCCCACGAGCAGTACTTC. The chain combines TRBV18 with TRBJ2-7, with D maybe TRBD2 (5 bases). Germline CDR1 reads KGHSH; CDR2 reads LQKENI. This CDR3 is 14 amino acids long. Trimming took off 0 bases at V and 5 bases at J, with 11 bases between the two ends. Together with reference TRBV18 and TRBJ2-7, the CDR3 gives the full variable domain: NAGVMQNPRHLVRRRGQEARLRCSPMKGHSHVYWYRQLPEEGLKFMVYLQKENIIDESGMPKERFSAEFPKEGPSILRIQQVVRGDSAAYFCASSPPGSSHEQYFGPGTRLTVT.

The chain is built from TRBV7-2 and TRBJ2-7; D call uncertain. Germline assignment: CDR1 SGHTA and CDR2 FQGNSA. Trimming left V 4 bases short and J 7 bases short, with 11 bases between. The CDR3 extends over 12 amino acids. CDR3: CASSSTPREQYF. Written as DNA, the CDR3 is TGTGCCAGCAGCTCAACCCCGCGTGAGCAGTACTTC.